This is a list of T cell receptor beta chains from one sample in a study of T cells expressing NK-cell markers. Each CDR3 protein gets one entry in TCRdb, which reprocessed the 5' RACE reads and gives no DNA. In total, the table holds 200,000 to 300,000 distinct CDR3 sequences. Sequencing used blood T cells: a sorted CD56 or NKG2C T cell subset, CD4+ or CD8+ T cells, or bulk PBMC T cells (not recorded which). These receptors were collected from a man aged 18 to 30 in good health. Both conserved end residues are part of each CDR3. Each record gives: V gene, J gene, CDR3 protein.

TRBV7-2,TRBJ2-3,CASSFVILAGDTDTQYF
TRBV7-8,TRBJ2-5,CASSLALGQETQYF
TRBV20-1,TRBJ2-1,CSAVPGTSGNEQFF
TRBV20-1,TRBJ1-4,CSARRGRSTNEKLFF
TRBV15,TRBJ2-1,CATSRDSAYEQFF
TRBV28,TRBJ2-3,CATGQPVPDTQYF
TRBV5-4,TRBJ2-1,CASSLPGLDFDEQFF
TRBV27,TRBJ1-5,CASSFRSGQPQHF
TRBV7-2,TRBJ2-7,CASSVNGPPSSYEQYF
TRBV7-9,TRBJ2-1,CASSLASHEQFF
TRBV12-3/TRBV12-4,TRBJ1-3,CASSSGPSGNTIYF
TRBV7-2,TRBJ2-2,CASSLGTSNTGELFF
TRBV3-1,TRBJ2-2,CASTRGQSGELFF
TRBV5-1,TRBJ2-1,CASSLSANPTNEQFF
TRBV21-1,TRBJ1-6,CASSKLDSPLHF
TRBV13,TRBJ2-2,CASSLALAGTNTGELFF
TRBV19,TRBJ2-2,CASKRAGPSARTGELFF
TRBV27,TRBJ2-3,CASSFKTGVSTDTQYF
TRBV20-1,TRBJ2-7,CSGGWGSYEQYF
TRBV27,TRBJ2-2,CASMAGVWTGELFF
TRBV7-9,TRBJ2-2,CASSFFSYTGELFF
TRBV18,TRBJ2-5,CASSDGGLQETQYF
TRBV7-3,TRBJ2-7,CASSDYGIGEQYF
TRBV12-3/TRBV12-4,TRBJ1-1,CASSSQDRGGEAFF
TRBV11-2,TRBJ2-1,CASSLAGVMDNEQFF
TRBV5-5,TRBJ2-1,CASSPRTGVIYNEQFF
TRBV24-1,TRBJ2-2,CATSDLGSLNTGELFF
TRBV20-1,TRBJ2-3,CSARDGHRITDTQYF
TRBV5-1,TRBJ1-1,CASSLTPRQGMTEAFF